This T cell receptor beta chain emerged from a study of cytomegalovirus exposure and HLA in healthy donors. Study details: Falling in the Caucasian-associated ancestry cluster were about four fifths of approximately 410 genotyped donors. Regarding the study as a whole: In a later analysis, a genetic analysis reported fewer productive-TCR N-insertions in an Asian-associated ancestry cluster than the cohort average. HLA restriction was apparent for most CMV-associated TCR beta chains in a later analysis. For cytomegalovirus status, the classifier reportedly gave diagnoses with high specificity and sensitivity.

As concerns this clone: Its antigen is not known.

The primer mix had 60 Vbeta and 13 Jbeta primers. Profiled with immunoSEQ multiplex PCR; TCRdb holds only in-frame clones, not every one. The table shows about 160,000 clones, with 86% occurring only once. V was clipped by 5 bases and J by 7 bases; unmatched bases: 12. The CDR3 runs 14 residues. Germline V gene data show CDR1 as GTSNPN and CDR2 as SVGIG (reference sequence). This chain joins TRBV30 and TRBJ2-5; 8 nucleotides match TRBD2. This TCR was recovered from a young woman in good health and CMV-seronegative. Sequencing used PBMCs. The CDR3 nucleotides are TGTGCCTGGGGAATAGCGGGGAGCTCTGCGACCCAGTACTTC. Its translation is CAWGIAGSSATQYF.